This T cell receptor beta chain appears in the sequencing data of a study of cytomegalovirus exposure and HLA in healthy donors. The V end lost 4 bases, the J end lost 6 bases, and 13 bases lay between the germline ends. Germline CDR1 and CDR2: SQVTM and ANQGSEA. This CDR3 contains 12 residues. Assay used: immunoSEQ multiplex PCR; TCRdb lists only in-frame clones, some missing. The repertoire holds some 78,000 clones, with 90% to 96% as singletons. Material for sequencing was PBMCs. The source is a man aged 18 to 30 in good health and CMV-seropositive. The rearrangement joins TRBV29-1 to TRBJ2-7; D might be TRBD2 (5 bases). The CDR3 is CSVGRARGEQYF. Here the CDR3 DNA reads TGCAGCGTTGGACGGGCCCGGGGCGAGCAGTACTTC.